These 20 T cell receptor beta chains originate from one sample sequenced in a study of beta chain features in type 1 diabetes. Expressed TCRB transcripts were sequenced after all isolated RNA was converted to cDNA. TCRdb keeps only in-frame clones here, not all; method: immunoSEQ multiplex PCR. This sample yields around 690,000 clones, of which approximately 13% are seen a single time; more than 0.09% belongs to the top ten. The antigens for these receptors are not known. Overall study results and limits: Type 1 diabetes patients had moderately but significantly shorter TCRB CDR3s in all four CD4+ subsets.

The sequenced material came from naive CD4+ T cells from blood. Receptor source: a man under 40 with type 1 diabetes.

The chain combines TRBV4-3 with TRBJ2-2; D may be TRBD2 (6 bases). V lost 5 bases and J 2 bases, leaving 18 bases between the germline ends. CDR1 and CDR2 (germline): LGHNA, YSLEER. This CDR3 has 17 amino acids. The CDR3: CASSKGREAFNTGELFF. The CDR3 DNA follows: TGCGCCAGCAGCAAGGGCAGGGAGGCGTTTAACACCGGGGAGCTGTTTTTT.

V usage is TRBV4-3 and J usage is TRBJ1-2, with D possibly matching TRBD1 (6 bases). The CDR3 runs to 15 residues. Germline V gene lookup returns CDR1 LGHNA and CDR2 YSLEER. The V and J ends lost 3 bases and 3 bases respectively, with 14 bases between them. CDR3 sequence (DNA): TGCGCCAGCAGCCAGGTCTGGGGGGCGGACTATGGCTACACCTTC. This codes for CASSQVWGADYGYTF.

The rearrangement links TRBV5-6 to TRBJ1-4, with D unresolved. V lost 1 base and J 5 bases, leaving 9 bases between the germline ends. The CDR3 is 14 residues long. Looked up from germline, CDR1 is SGHDT and CDR2 is YYEEEE. For the CDR3, the DNA is TGTGCCAGCAGCTTGTGGGAAATCAATGAAAAACTGTTTTTT. Translating gives CASSLWEINEKLFF.

Remarks on this clone: Other nucleotide sequences from this sample produce the same CDR3. The CDR3 DNA reads TGCGCCAGCAGCTTCGGGGAAGAGACCCAGTACTTC. Translating it yields CASSFGEETQYF. The genes are TRBV5-1 and TRBJ2-5; D is perhaps TRBD2 (5 bases). The germline V and J ends were trimmed by 2 bases and 3 bases, with 5 bases remaining between them. CDR1 is SGHRS, CDR2 YFSETQ, per germline. There are 12 residues in the CDR3.

This chain joins TRBV7-2 and TRBJ1-3; no firm D call. Looked up from germline, CDR1 is SGHTA and CDR2 is FQGNSA. V lost 3 bases, J lost 7 bases, and 10 bases lay in between. The CDR3 length is 13 residues. The CDR3 loop is CASSLSGGNTIYF. As DNA, the CDR3 is TGTGCCAGCAGCTTGAGCGGAGGGAACACCATATATTTT.

This clone occurred a few times. The chain is built from TRBV9 and TRBJ1-2; D is undetermined. CDR1 and CDR2 (germline): SGDLS, YYNGEE. This CDR3 contains 13 residues. Trimming removed 4 bases at V and 3 bases at J, with 10 bases between. The CDR3 sequence: CASSPSTDYGYTF. For the CDR3, the DNA is TGTGCCAGCAGCCCCAGCACCGACTATGGCTACACCTTC. The whole variable domain, remainder taken from reference TRBV9 and TRBJ1-2, is DSGVTQTPKHLITATGQRVTLRCSPRSGDLSVYWYQQSLDQGLQFLIQYYNGEERAKGNILERFSAQQFPDLHSELNLSSLELGDSALYFCASSPSTDYGYTFGSGTRLTVV.

This clone appeared a few times. V is TRBV7-9 and J is TRBJ2-1; 10 bases line up with TRBD2. Germline V lookup: CDR1 SEHNR, CDR2 FQNEAQ (reference sequence). V lost 7 bases, J lost 7 bases, and 10 bases stayed unmatched. This CDR3 contains 15 residues. For the CDR3, the DNA is TGTGCCAGCATTCCGAGCGGGGGGGCAAGGAATGAGCAGTTCTTC. The encoded protein is CASIPSGGARNEQFF.

The table lists this clone with a few counts. The rearrangement joins TRBV29-1 to TRBJ2-1; 8 nucleotides line up with TRBD2. The CDR3 length is 13 residues. Germline V gene lookup returns CDR1 SQVTM and CDR2 ANQGSEA. Germline trimming cut 3 bases from V and 6 bases from J; bases unmatched to any gene: 4. The CDR3 here is CSVDTSGSNEQFF. The CDR3 nucleotides read TGCAGCGTTGATACTAGCGGATCCAATGAGCAGTTCTTC.

This clone was counted between two and nine times. The chain combines TRBV2 with TRBJ1-1; D is unclear. Trimming pared 3 bases from V and 7 bases from J, leaving 6 bases between. The CDR3 spans 11 residues. Germline-derived CDR1 and CDR2 are SNHLY and FYNNEI. The CDR3 DNA reads TGTGCCAGCAGTGAGGGTGTTGAAGCTTTCTTT. Its protein product is CASSEGVEAFF. Filled out from reference TRBV2 and TRBJ1-1, the complete variable domain reads EPEVTQTPSHQVTQMGQEVILRCVPISNHLYFYWYRQILGQKVEFLVSFYNNEISEKSEIFDDQFSVERPDGSNFTLKIRSTKLEDSAMYFCASSEGVEAFFGQGTRLTVV.

This clone was found a few times. J is TRBJ2-3 and V is TRBV18, with a weak D call TRBD1 (6 bases). With 6 bases removed from V and 0 bases from J, the gap between germline ends came to 13 bases. Germline V gene lookup returns CDR1 KGHSH and CDR2 LQKENI. This CDR3 contains 15 residues. The CDR3 bases are TGTGCCAGCTCGCTACAACAGGGAAGCACAGATACGCAGTATTTT. Protein product: CASSLQQGSTDTQYF.

This clone turned up a few times. The CDR3 reads CSAREHAEAFF. The CDR3 DNA reads as TGCAGTGCTCGCGAACATGCTGAAGCTTTCTTT. The V and J genes are TRBV20-1 and TRBJ1-1; no firm D call. The CDR3 is 11 amino acids. Per the germline V gene, CDR1 is DFQATT and CDR2 is SNEGSKA (reference sequence). With 5 bases removed from V and 6 bases from J, the gap between germline ends came to 10 bases.

In the case of this clone: At one of its ends the junction is not consistent with the germline gene, which may arise from a read error. The chain links TRBV7-2 to TRBJ2-7; no firm D call. CDR1 and CDR2 from the germline V gene are SGHTA and FQGNSA. This CDR3 comprises 14 residues. The CDR3 sequence is CASSLASNSFEQYF. CDR3 bases: TGTGCCAGCAGCTTAGCTAGTAACTCCTTCGAGCAGTACTTC.

This chain connects TRBV5-4 to TRBJ1-5, with 9 positions matching TRBD1. V trimming: 1 base; J trimming: 2 bases; junction bases outside the gene matches: 4. Germline CDR1 reads SGHNT; CDR2 reads YYREEE (reference sequence). The CDR3 has 16 residues. Here the CDR3 DNA reads TGTGCCAGCAGCTTGACAGGGGGCTATGGCAATCAGCCCCAGCATTTT. It translates to CASSLTGGYGNQPQHF. The full variable domain, its missing parts supplied by reference TRBV5-4 and TRBJ1-5, is ETGVTQSPTHLIKTRGQQVTLRCSSQSGHNTVSWYQQALGQGPQFIFQYYREEENGRGNFPPRFSGLQFPNYSSELNVNALELDDSALYLCASSLTGGYGNQPQHFGDGTRLSIL.

The sample holds a few counts of this clone. The rearrangement joins TRBV29-1 to TRBJ1-4, with D perhaps matching TRBD1 (6 bases). Germline V gene lookup returns CDR1 SQVTM and CDR2 ANQGSEA. The ends were cut back, 2 bases at V and 6 bases at J, with 10 bases in the middle. The CDR3 runs to 13 residues. CDR3 in DNA: TGCAGCGTTGAAACGGGGGCGGATGAAAAACTGTTTTTT. Translating it yields CSVETGADEKLFF. Complete variable domain (other parts from reference TRBV29-1 and TRBJ1-4): SAVISQKPSRDICQRGTSLTIQCQVDSQVTMMFWYRQQPGQSLTLIATANQGSEATYESGFVIDKFPISRPNLTFSTLTVSNMSPEDSSIYLCSVETGADEKLFFGSGTQLSVL.

CDR3 amino acids: CASTGGQAYGYTF. The CDR3 DNA sequence: TGCGCCAGCACTGGGGGGCAGGCCTATGGCTACACCTTC. The V gene is TRBV4-1, the J gene TRBJ1-2, with D maybe TRBD1 (6 bases). Germline-derived CDR1 and CDR2 are MGHRA and YSYEKL. V was clipped by 7 bases and J by 4 bases, with 13 bases between them. There are 13 residues in the CDR3.

This clone has only a few counts. This chain uses TRBV19 with TRBJ1-6; no firm D call. V was pared by 6 bases and J by 8 bases, with 14 bases between. The germline V gene encodes CDR1 LNHDA and CDR2 SQIVND (reference sequence). The CDR3 is made up of 14 amino acids. The CDR3 DNA is TGTGCCAGTAGAACGGACCGCTTGCATTCACCCCTCCACTTT. It codes for CASRTDRLHSPLHF.

This clone was seen only once. The chain employs TRBV6-1 and TRBJ1-5; D is ambiguous. Per germline, CDR1 MNHNS and CDR2 SASEGT. The CDR3 spans 15 residues. V was trimmed by 3 bases and J by 0 bases, leaving 9 bases between them. The CDR3 DNA reads TGTGCCAGCAGTGAGGGCGGTTATAGCAATCAGCCCCAGCATTTT. Translated, it gives CASSEGGYSNQPQHF.

This clone was observed a handful of times. V gene TRBV27 combines with J gene TRBJ2-6; tentatively, D is TRBD1 (6 bases). V was pared by 8 bases and J by 4 bases, with 15 bases between. Germline lookup yields CDR1 MNHEY and CDR2 SMNVEV (reference sequence). This CDR3 has 15 amino acids. CDR3 in DNA: TGTGCCAGCCGAACACAGGGATCCGGGGCCAACGTCCTGACTTTC. This encodes CASRTQGSGANVLTF.

This chain connects TRBV5-4 to TRBJ2-1, with TRBD1 matching over 10 bases. In germline, CDR1 is SGHNT, CDR2 YYREEE (reference sequence). This CDR3 has 14 amino acids. V shed 1 base and J 6 bases; nucleotides not matched to a gene: 1. Here the CDR3 reads CASSLRTGGNEQFF. In DNA, the CDR3 is TGTGCCAGCAGCTTGAGGACAGGGGGCAATGAGCAGTTCTTC.

This chain uses TRBV2 with TRBJ2-7, with unresolved D. Between the trimmed V and J ends, which lost 6 bases and 0 bases, there was a span of 12 bases. Germline V gives CDR1 SNHLY, CDR2 FYNNEI. The CDR3 consists of 14 residues. CDR3 sequence reads: CASSRTKASYEQYF. CDR3 nucleotide sequence: TGTGCCAGCAGCCGCACTAAGGCCTCCTACGAGCAGTACTTC.